This TCR beta chain was sequenced for a study of T cells after yellow fever vaccination. This clonotype was seen many times. As yet, its antigen is unknown. Conversion of TCR transcripts into cDNA relied on 5'RACE template switching, which added a universal primer site and UMIs. TCRdb reprocessed the 5' RACE reads with MiXCR, giving one entry per CDR3 protein. The sample lists over 110,000 distinct CDR3 sequences, 7.7% occurring once. Findings and limits, study-wide: CD4 and CD8 compartments shared a small share of clonotypes. Sorted repertoires could include abundant contaminating clonotypes from bulk cells. Weaker overall, the secondary response nonetheless peaked faster (day 5 versus 15).

Sequenced here: CD4+ T cells sorted from PBMCs, sampled 5 days after the yellow fever booster vaccination. The source of this sequence is a man in his thirties or forties who received the YFV17D yellow fever vaccine.

The CDR3 DNA sequence: TGCAGTGCTAGCTCCCTTAATGAGCAGTTCTTC. As protein: CSASSLNEQFF. V is TRBV20-1 and J is TRBJ2-1; no clear D gene. Trimming removed 3 bases from V and 7 bases from J, with 7 bases in between. Germline V lookup: CDR1 DFQATT, CDR2 SNEGSKA (reference sequence). The CDR3 has 11 amino acids.